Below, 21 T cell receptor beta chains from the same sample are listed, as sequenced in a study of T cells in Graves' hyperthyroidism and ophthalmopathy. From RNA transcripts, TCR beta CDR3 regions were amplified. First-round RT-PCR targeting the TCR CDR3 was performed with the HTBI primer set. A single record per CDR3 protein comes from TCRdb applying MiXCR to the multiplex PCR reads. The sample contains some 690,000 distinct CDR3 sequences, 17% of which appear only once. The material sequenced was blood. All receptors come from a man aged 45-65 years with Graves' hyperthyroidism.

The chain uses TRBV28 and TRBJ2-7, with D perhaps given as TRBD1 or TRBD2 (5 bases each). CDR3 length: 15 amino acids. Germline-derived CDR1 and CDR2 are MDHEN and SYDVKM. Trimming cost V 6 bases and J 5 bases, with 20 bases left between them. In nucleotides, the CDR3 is TGTGCCAGCAGCTCCGGGACGTCTGTCTCGGACGAGCAGTACTTC. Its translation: CASSSGTSVSDEQYF.

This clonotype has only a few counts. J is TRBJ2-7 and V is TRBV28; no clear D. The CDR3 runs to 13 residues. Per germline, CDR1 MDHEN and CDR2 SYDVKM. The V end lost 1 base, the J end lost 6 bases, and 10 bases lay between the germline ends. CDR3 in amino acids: CASSLLTGGEQYF. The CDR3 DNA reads TGTGCCAGCAGTTTATTAACGGGCGGCGAGCAGTACTTC.

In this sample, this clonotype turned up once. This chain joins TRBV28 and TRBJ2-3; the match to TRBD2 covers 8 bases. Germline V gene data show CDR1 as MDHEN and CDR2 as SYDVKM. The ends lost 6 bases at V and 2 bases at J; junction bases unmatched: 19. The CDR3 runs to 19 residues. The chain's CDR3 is CASRYSGTQGGEDTDTQYF. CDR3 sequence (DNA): TGTGCCAGCAGATATAGCGGGACCCAGGGCGGGGAGGACACAGATACGCAGTATTTT.

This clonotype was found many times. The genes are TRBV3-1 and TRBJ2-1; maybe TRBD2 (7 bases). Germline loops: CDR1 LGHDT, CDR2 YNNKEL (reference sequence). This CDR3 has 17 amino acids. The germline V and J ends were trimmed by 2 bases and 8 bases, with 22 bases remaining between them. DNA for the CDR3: TGTGCCAGCAGCCAATTTCGGGTCGGTGAAGGGGGGGATGAGCAGTTCTTC. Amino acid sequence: CASSQFRVGEGGDEQFF.

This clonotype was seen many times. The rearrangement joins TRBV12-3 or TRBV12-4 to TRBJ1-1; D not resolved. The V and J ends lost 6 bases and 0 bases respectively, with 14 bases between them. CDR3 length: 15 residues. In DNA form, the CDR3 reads TGTGCCAGCAGGTTTTCGCAGTCAATGAACACTGAAGCTTTCTTT. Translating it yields CASRFSQSMNTEAFF.

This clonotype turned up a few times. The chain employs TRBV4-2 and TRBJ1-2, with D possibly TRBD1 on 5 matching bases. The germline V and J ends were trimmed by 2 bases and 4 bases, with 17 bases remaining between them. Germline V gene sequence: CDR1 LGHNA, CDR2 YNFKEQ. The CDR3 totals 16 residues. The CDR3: CASSQPDVDSSYGYTF. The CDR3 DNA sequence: TGTGCCAGCAGCCAACCCGACGTAGACAGCTCCTATGGCTACACCTTC.

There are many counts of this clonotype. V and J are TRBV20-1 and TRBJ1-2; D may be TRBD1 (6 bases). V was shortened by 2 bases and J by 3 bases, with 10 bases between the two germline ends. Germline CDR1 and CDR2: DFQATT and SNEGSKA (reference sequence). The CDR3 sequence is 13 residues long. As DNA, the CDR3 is TGCAGTGCTAGACGGACAGACGACTATGGCTACACCTTC. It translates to CSARRTDDYGYTF.

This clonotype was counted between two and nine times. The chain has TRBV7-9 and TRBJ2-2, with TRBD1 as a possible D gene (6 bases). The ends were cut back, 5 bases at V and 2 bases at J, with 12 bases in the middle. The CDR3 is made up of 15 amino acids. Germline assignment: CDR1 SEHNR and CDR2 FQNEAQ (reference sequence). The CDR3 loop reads CASSTGTLNTGELFF. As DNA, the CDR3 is TGTGCCAGCAGCACAGGGACACTCAACACCGGGGAGCTGTTTTTT.

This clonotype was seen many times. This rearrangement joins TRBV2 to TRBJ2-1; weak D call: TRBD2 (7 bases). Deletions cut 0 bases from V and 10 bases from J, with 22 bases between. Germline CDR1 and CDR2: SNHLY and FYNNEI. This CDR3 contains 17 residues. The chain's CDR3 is CASSEALSGGGSLEQFF. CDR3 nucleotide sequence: TGTGCCAGCAGTGAAGCGCTTTCGGGCGGGGGCTCTCTCGAGCAGTTCTTC.

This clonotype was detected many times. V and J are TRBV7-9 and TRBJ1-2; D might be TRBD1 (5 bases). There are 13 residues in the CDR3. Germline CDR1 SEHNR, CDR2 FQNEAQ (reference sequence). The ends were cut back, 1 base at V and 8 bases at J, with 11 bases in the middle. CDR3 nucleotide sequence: TGTGCCAGCAGCTTAGAGGGGAGAGAGGGCTACACCTTC. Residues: CASSLEGREGYTF.

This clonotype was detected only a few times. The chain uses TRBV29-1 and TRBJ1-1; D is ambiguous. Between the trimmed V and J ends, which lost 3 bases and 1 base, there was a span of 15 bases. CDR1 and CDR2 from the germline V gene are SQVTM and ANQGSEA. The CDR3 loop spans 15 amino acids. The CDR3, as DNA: TGCAGCGTTGAGGTTCTCAGTCAACAGAACACTGAAGCTTTCTTT. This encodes CSVEVLSQQNTEAFF.

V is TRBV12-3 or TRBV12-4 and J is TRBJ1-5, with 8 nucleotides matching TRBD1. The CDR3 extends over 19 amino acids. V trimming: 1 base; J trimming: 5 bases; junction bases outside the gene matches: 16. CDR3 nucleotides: TGTGCCAGCAGTTTAGATCTGCGGCCAGGGGGCTACCCACATCAGCCCCAGCATTTT. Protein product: CASSLDLRPGGYPHQPQHF.

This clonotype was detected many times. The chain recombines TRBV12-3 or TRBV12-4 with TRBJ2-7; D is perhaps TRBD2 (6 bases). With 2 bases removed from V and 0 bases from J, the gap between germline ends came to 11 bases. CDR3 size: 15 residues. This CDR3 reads CASSLRGGTSYEQYF. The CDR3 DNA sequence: TGTGCCAGCAGTTTAAGGGGCGGGACCTCCTACGAGCAGTACTTC.

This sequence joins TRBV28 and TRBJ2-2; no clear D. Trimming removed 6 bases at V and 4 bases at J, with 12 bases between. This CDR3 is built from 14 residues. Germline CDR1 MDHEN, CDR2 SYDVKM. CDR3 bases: TGTGCCAGCAGCCAACTTCAGCTCACCGGGGAGCTGTTTTTT. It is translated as CASSQLQLTGELFF. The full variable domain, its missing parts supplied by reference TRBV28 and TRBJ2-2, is DVKVTQSSRYLVKRTGEKVFLECVQDMDHENMFWYRQDPGLGLRLIYFSYDVKMKEKGDIPEGYSVSREKKERFSLILESASTNQTSMYLCASSQLQLTGELFFGEGSRLTVL.

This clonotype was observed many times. This CDR3 is CASSTGGETQYF. DNA of the CDR3: TGTGCCAGCAGTACGGGAGGAGAGACCCAGTACTTC. The rearrangement links TRBV12-3 or TRBV12-4 to TRBJ2-5; the match to TRBD2 covers 7 bases. V lost 5 bases and J lost 4; bases outside the gene matches: 1. The CDR3 loop spans 12 amino acids.

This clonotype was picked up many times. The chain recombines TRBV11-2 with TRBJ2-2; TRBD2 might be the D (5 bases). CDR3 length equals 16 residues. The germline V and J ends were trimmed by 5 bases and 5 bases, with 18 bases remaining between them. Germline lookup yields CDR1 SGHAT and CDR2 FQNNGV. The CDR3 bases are TGTGCCAGCAGCAGAGTCCCGGCTAGGACTACCGGGGAGCTGTTTTTT. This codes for CASSRVPARTTGELFF.

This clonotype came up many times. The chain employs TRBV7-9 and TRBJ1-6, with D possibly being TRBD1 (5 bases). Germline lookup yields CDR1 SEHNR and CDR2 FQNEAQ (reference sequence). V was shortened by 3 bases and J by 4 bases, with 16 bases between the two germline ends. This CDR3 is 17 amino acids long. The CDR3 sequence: CASSLSLGRLYNSPLHF. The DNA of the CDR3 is TGTGCCAGCAGCTTGTCACTGGGACGGCTATATAATTCACCCCTCCACTTT.

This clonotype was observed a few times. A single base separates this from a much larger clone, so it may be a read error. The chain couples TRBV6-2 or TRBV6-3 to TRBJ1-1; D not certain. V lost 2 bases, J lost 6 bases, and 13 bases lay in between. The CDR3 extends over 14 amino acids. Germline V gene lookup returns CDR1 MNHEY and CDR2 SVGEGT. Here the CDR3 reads CASSYGSKGSEAFF. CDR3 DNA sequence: TGTGCCAGCAGTTACGGGTCGAAGGGCTCTGAAGCTTTCTTT.

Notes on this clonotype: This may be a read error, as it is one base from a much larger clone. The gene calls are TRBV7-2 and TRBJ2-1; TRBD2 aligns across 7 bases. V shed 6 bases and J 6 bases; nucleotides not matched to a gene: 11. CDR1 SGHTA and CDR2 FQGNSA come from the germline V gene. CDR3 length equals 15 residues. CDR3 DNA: TGTGCCAGCAGACAAAAGTGGGAGGGCGGCAATGAGCAGTTCTTC. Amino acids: CASRQKWEGGNEQFF.

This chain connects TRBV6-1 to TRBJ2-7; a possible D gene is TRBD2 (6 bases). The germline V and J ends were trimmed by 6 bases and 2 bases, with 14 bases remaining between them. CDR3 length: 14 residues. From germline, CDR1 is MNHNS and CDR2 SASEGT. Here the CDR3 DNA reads TGTGCCAGCAGGCGGGAAAGGGGAACCTACGAGCAGTACTTC. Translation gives CASRRERGTYEQYF.

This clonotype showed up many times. In DNA, the CDR3 is TGTGCCAGCAGCGGGGGACCGCGGGGGTCGAACAATGAGCAGTTCTTC. It is translated as CASSGGPRGSNNEQFF. The V gene is TRBV7-2, the J gene TRBJ2-1, with TRBD2 identical over 7 bases. CDR3 size: 16 residues. Looked up from germline, CDR1 is SGHTA and CDR2 is FQGNSA. Trimming took 5 bases from V and 5 from J; bases not matched to a gene: 12.